Listed here are 24 T cell receptor beta chains from one sample, sequenced in a study of blood T cell repertoires in COVID-19. Some clones are missing from TCRdb's copy, which holds only in-frame ones; the method was immunoSEQ multiplex PCR. The data show about 390,000 clones, with about 83% seen just once and approximately 10% held by the top ten. Sequencing used PBMCs or T cells enriched from blood (not recorded which). All receptors come from a woman aged 45-59 years who had recovered from COVID-19.

CDR3 DNA sequence: TGCGCCAGCAGCTTGGAATTTAGCGGTGGCTACACCTTC. Translated, it gives CASSLEFSGGYTF. The V and J genes are TRBV5-1 and TRBJ1-2; no reliable D call. The ends were cut back, 0 bases at V and 7 bases at J, with 10 bases in the middle. The CDR3 extends over 13 amino acids. Germline V gives CDR1 SGHRS, CDR2 YFSETQ. The full variable domain, completed using reference TRBV5-1 and TRBJ1-2, is KAGVTQTPRYLIKTRGQQVTLSCSPISGHRSVSWYQQTPGQGLQFLFEYFSETQRNKGNFPGRFSGRQFSNSRSEMNVSTLELGDSALYLCASSLEFSGGYTFGSGTRLTVV.

The chain links TRBV7-2 to TRBJ1-6; D may be TRBD1 (5 bases). CDR1 SGHTA and CDR2 FQGNSA come from the germline V gene. The V end lost 7 bases, the J end lost 7 bases, and 11 bases lay between the germline ends. The CDR3 covers 13 residues. The CDR3 nucleotides read TGTGCCAGCAATGACAGCCCAAATTCACCCCTCCACTTT. Residues: CASNDSPNSPLHF.

Here the CDR3 DNA reads TGTGCCAGCATCGACAGCACTGGAAACACCATATATTTT. This gives the protein CASIDSTGNTIYF. V gene TRBV2 combines with J gene TRBJ1-3, with D possibly being TRBD1 (5 bases). This CDR3 is 13 amino acids long. Trimming left V 7 bases short and J 2 bases short, with 9 bases between. Per the germline V gene, CDR1 is SNHLY and CDR2 is FYNNEI.

This rearrangement joins TRBV2 to TRBJ2-3, with a tentative D call TRBD1 (5 bases). Trimming left V 0 bases short and J 4 bases short, with 11 bases between. CDR1 is SNHLY and CDR2 is FYNNEI in the germline V gene. This CDR3 comprises 15 residues. The DNA of the CDR3 is TGTGCCAGCAGTGAAGCAGGGGCCCGAGCAGATACGCAGTATTTT. Translated: CASSEAGARADTQYF.

The chain uses TRBV19 and TRBJ1-5, with a tentative D call TRBD1 (6 bases). The ends were cut back, 0 bases at V and 8 bases at J, with 8 bases in the middle. The CDR3 has 13 residues. Per germline, CDR1 LNHDA and CDR2 SQIVND (reference sequence). The DNA of the CDR3 is TGTGCCAGTAGTATAGATGGGGGCAAGCCCCAGCATTTT. Encoded protein: CASSIDGGKPQHF. The variable domain in full, with the rest retrieved from reference TRBV19 and TRBJ1-5, is DGGITQSPKYLFRKEGQNVTLSCEQNLNHDAMYWYRQDPGQGLRLIYYSQIVNDFQKGDIAEGYSVSREKKESFPLTVTSAQKNPTAFYLCASSIDGGKPQHFGDGTRLSIL.

This clone occurred once. The chain employs TRBV5-1 and TRBJ2-1; perhaps TRBD1 as D (6 bases). In germline, CDR1 is SGHRS, CDR2 YFSETQ. V was clipped by 4 bases and J by 4 bases, with 15 bases between them. The CDR3 has 15 residues. CDR3 DNA: TGCGCCAGCAGCAGACGGGACAATCCATACAATGAGCAGTTCTTC. Translating gives CASSRRDNPYNEQFF.

The chain has TRBV19 and TRBJ2-5, with 7 bases aligning to TRBD1. V lost 3 bases, J lost 1 base, and 5 bases stayed unmatched. The length of the CDR3 is 15 residues. Germline-derived CDR1 and CDR2 are LNHDA and SQIVND (reference sequence). The CDR3: CASSMGRGPQETQYF. Here the CDR3 DNA reads TGTGCCAGTAGTATGGGTAGGGGGCCCCAAGAGACCCAGTACTTC.

This rearrangement joins TRBV5-1 to TRBJ2-2, with D perhaps matching TRBD2 (6 bases). CDR1 is SGHRS and CDR2 is YFSETQ in the germline V gene. This CDR3 comprises 13 residues. Trimming cost V 4 bases and J 9 bases, with 13 bases left between them. In DNA, the CDR3 is TGCGCCAGCAGCCCGTCTAGCGAACGGGAGCTGTTTTTT. As protein: CASSPSSERELFF.

This chain links TRBV5-1 with TRBJ1-1; the D gene is possibly TRBD1 (6 bases). The CDR3 sequence is 14 residues long. Per germline, CDR1 SGHRS and CDR2 YFSETQ. V was trimmed by 0 bases and J by 5 bases, leaving 11 bases between them. The CDR3 here is CASSLDPGETEAFF. CDR3 coding DNA: TGCGCCAGCAGCTTGGATCCAGGGGAGACTGAAGCTTTCTTT. Using reference TRBV5-1 and TRBJ1-1 for the parts outside the CDR3, the full variable domain is KAGVTQTPRYLIKTRGQQVTLSCSPISGHRSVSWYQQTPGQGLQFLFEYFSETQRNKGNFPGRFSGRQFSNSRSEMNVSTLELGDSALYLCASSLDPGETEAFFGQGTRLTVV.

V usage is TRBV19 and J usage is TRBJ1-2, with TRBD1 matching over 7 bases. The trim removed 4 bases at V and 1 base at J, leaving 3 bases unmatched. Germline CDR1 LNHDA, CDR2 SQIVND (reference sequence). CDR3 size: 14 residues. CDR3 nucleotide sequence: TGTGCCAGTAGTAATGACAGGGATAACTATGGCTACACCTTC. Amino acid sequence: CASSNDRDNYGYTF.

The chain recombines TRBV12-3 or TRBV12-4 with TRBJ1-1, with D possibly TRBD1 on 6 matching bases. The V and J ends lost 4 bases and 5 bases respectively, with 11 bases between them. CDR3 length: 13 amino acids. The CDR3 region has the DNA TGTGCCAGCAGTTCCACAGGGCAAACTGAAGCTTTCTTT. Translated, it gives CASSSTGQTEAFF.

The rearrangement joins TRBV9 to TRBJ2-3; D is possibly TRBD2 (6 bases). CDR1 SGDLS and CDR2 YYNGEE come from the germline V gene. The CDR3 loop spans 12 amino acids. With 7 bases removed from V and 6 bases from J, the gap between germline ends came to 12 bases. CDR3 amino acids: CASGGIHDTQYF. The CDR3 DNA reads TGTGCCAGCGGGGGGATACACGATACGCAGTATTTT.

This rearrangement joins TRBV6-5 to TRBJ1-1; D gene unclear. V gave up 0 bases and J gave up 4 bases, with 9 bases separating them. Germline V CDR1 and CDR2: MNHEY, SVGAGI. The CDR3 is 14 residues long. The CDR3 here is CASSYSQGSTEAFF. The DNA of the CDR3 is TGTGCCAGCAGTTACTCGCAAGGGAGCACTGAAGCTTTCTTT.

This clone came up once. The rearrangement uses TRBV28 and TRBJ2-2; 10 bases map to TRBD1. Germline CDR1 and CDR2: MDHEN and SYDVKM. V lost 5 bases, J lost 7 bases, and 4 bases stayed unmatched. The CDR3 has 14 amino acids. CDR3 coding DNA: TGTGCCAGCAGTCGGACAGGGGGAAACGGGGAGCTGTTTTTT. Translation gives CASSRTGGNGELFF.

The chain employs TRBV6-1 and TRBJ2-1, with D unclear. The CDR3 length is 16 residues. Trimming pared 4 bases from V and 3 bases from J, leaving 16 bases between. The germline V gene has CDR1 MNHNS and CDR2 SASEGT. The CDR3 spells CASSAVRGLFYNEQFF. The DNA for the CDR3 is TGTGCCAGCAGTGCAGTTCGTGGCCTGTTCTACAATGAGCAGTTCTTC.

This clone was counted between two and nine times. CDR3 bases: TGTGCCAGCAGGGTAGACTCCAGCTCTGGAAACACCATATATTTT. It specifies CASRVDSSSGNTIYF. This rearrangement joins TRBV2 to TRBJ1-3; D call uncertain. Germline V lookup: CDR1 SNHLY, CDR2 FYNNEI. The CDR3 covers 15 residues. V lost 6 bases to trimming and J lost 0 bases, with 12 bases between them.

The chain uses TRBV5-1 and TRBJ1-6; D perhaps matches TRBD1 (6 bases). The CDR3 totals 17 residues. The germline V gene has CDR1 SGHRS and CDR2 YFSETQ. Between the trimmed V and J ends, which lost 3 bases and 0 bases, there was a span of 13 bases. The CDR3 bases are TGCGCCAGCAGCTCTATCTCGGACAGCTCCTATAATTCACCCCTCCACTTT. Protein sequence: CASSSISDSSYNSPLHF.

The V gene is TRBV18, the J gene TRBJ1-3, with 7 nucleotides matching TRBD1. Trimming cost V 0 bases and J 1 base; bases outside gene matches: 6. In germline, CDR1 is KGHSH, CDR2 LQKENI. The CDR3 spans 17 residues. The CDR3 is CASSPPVQGNSGNTIYF. The CDR3 coding sequence is TGTGCCAGCTCACCACCAGTACAGGGGAATTCTGGAAACACCATATATTTT.

This chain links TRBV7-9 with TRBJ1-1; D unresolved. Germline CDR1 and CDR2: SEHNR and FQNEAQ (reference sequence). The CDR3 length is 14 residues. V shed 1 base and J shed 3 bases, with 9 bases lying between them. As DNA, the CDR3 is TGTGCCAGCAGCTTAGTGTCTCCCGACACTGAAGCTTTCTTT. This translates into CASSLVSPDTEAFF.

The V call is TRBV7-9, the J call TRBJ2-4; D gene uncertain. The germline V gene has CDR1 SEHNR and CDR2 FQNEAQ (reference sequence). CDR3 length: 14 residues. Trimming shortened V by 6 bases and J by 0 bases, and 9 bases separated the two germline ends. The CDR3 region has the DNA TGTGCCAGCAGTATTTCGGGAGCCAAAAACATTCAGTACTTC. Its translation: CASSISGAKNIQYF.

CDR3 nucleotides: TGCGCCAGCAGCCAAGGCCAGGGGGACCACTATGGCTACACCTTC. Residues: CASSQGQGDHYGYTF. The chain joins TRBV4-3 to TRBJ1-2; 7 nucleotides line up with TRBD1. The ends lost 1 base at V and 3 bases at J; junction bases unmatched: 5. Germline CDR1 is LGHNA and CDR2 is YSLEER. This CDR3 is built from 15 residues.

The V gene is TRBV19, the J gene TRBJ1-2, with 9 bases identical to TRBD1. Germline assignment: CDR1 LNHDA and CDR2 SQIVND (reference sequence). The CDR3 runs 13 residues. Trimming removed 8 bases from V and 7 bases from J; junction bases left unmatched: 8. CDR3 DNA: TGTGCCAGTTCAACAGGGGGCGCGGGTGGCTACACCTTC. This gives the protein CASSTGGAGGYTF.

V usage is TRBV7-2 and J usage is TRBJ1-1; D remains unclear. The CDR3 runs to 13 residues. The germline gives CDR1 SGHTA, CDR2 FQGNSA. V lost 5 bases and J 1 base, leaving 8 bases between the germline ends. The DNA for the CDR3 is TGTGCCAGCAGCCAACATGCGAACACTGAAGCTTTCTTT. Translated: CASSQHANTEAFF.

The table lists this clone with a count of one. V is TRBV2 and J is TRBJ2-1; 9 bases fit TRBD2. The CDR3 covers 17 residues. CDR1 and CDR2 (germline): SNHLY, FYNNEI. Trimming took 0 bases from V and 7 from J; bases not matched to a gene: 10. CDR3 loop: CASSEALEGGGGNEQFF. CDR3 DNA: TGTGCCAGCAGTGAAGCCCTCGAGGGCGGGGGGGGTAATGAGCAGTTCTTC.